One and the same sample provided the 17 T cell receptor beta chains below, sequenced in a study of shared clonotypes between healthy human individuals. Only in-frame clones appear in the TCRdb table, and some are missing; sequencing was by immunoSEQ multiplex PCR. The sample lists about 2.2 million clones; roughly 93% were seen once. Only CD45RO-negative cells positively selected for CCR7 counted as naive CD8 cells, so terminally differentiated effector memory CD45RA+ cells were excluded. Sequencing was done on a sample of naive CD8+ T cells from PBMCs. Receptors were obtained from a young man in good health. Some clones in this sample may be carry-over from other donors' samples.

The CDR3 sequence is CASSPGQGGYQPQHF. DNA of the CDR3: TGTGCCAGTAGTCCGGGACAGGGAGGGTATCAGCCCCAGCATTTT. This rearrangement joins TRBV19 to TRBJ1-5; TRBD1 matches at 9 bases. CDR1 and CDR2 from the germline V gene are LNHDA and SQIVND (reference sequence). The V and J ends lost 5 bases and 5 bases, in that order; junction bases with no gene match: 7. The CDR3 is 15 amino acids.

The chain couples TRBV2 to TRBJ2-1; TRBD2 might be the D (6 bases). The CDR3 consists of 16 residues. Germline V gene sequence: CDR1 SNHLY, CDR2 FYNNEI. Trimming pared 4 bases from V and 3 bases from J, leaving 16 bases between. The CDR3 region is CASSVFGTGVYNEQFF. In DNA, the CDR3 is TGTGCCAGCAGTGTCTTCGGGACTGGGGTCTACAATGAGCAGTTCTTC.

A word on this clone: The identical CDR3 is also encoded by other nucleotide sequences in the sample. V usage is TRBV27 and J usage is TRBJ1-1; unclear D gene. The germline V and J ends were trimmed by 4 bases and 0 bases, with 9 bases remaining between them. The length of the CDR3 is 14 residues. CDR1 is MNHEY and CDR2 is SMNVEV in the germline V gene (reference sequence). DNA for the CDR3: TGTGCCAGCAGTTCCCGACAAATGAACACTGAAGCTTTCTTT. It yields the protein CASSSRQMNTEAFF.

The chain links TRBV28 to TRBJ2-7; tentative D call: TRBD1 (5 bases). Germline V gene lookup returns CDR1 MDHEN and CDR2 SYDVKM. V was shortened by 2 bases and J by 7 bases, with 15 bases between the two germline ends. This CDR3 contains 14 residues. The CDR3 sequence is CASSLVGRVWEQYF. In DNA form, the CDR3 reads TGTGCCAGCAGTTTAGTGGGCAGGGTGTGGGAGCAGTACTTC.

This clone was seen just once. V gene TRBV30 combines with J gene TRBJ1-4; 8 bases align to TRBD1. The junction had 4 bases not matched to a gene; V was cut back by 0 bases and J by 4 bases. Looked up from germline, CDR1 is GTSNPN and CDR2 is SVGIG (reference sequence). This CDR3 comprises 15 residues. DNA of the CDR3: TGTGCCTGGAGTGTCAGGACAGGGATTAATGAAAAACTGTTTTTT. This translates into CAWSVRTGINEKLFF. Combining the CDR3 with reference TRBV30 and TRBJ1-4 gives the whole variable domain SQTIHQWPATLVQPVGSPLSLECTVEGTSNPNLYWYRQAAGRGLQLLFYSVGIGQISSEVPQNLSASRPQDRQFILSSKKLLLSDSGFYLCAWSVRTGINEKLFFGSGTQLSVL.

This rearrangement joins TRBV10-2 to TRBJ2-7; D is undetermined. V shed 2 bases and J shed 0 bases, with 5 bases lying between them. The CDR3 length is 13 residues. The germline V gene encodes CDR1 WSHSY and CDR2 SAAADI. CDR3 sequence (DNA): TGCGCCAGCAGTGAGGGTTACTCCTACGAGCAGTACTTC. This translates into CASSEGYSYEQYF.

This chain links TRBV19 with TRBJ2-7; D unclear. This CDR3 has 13 amino acids. Germline V gene sequence: CDR1 LNHDA, CDR2 SQIVND (reference sequence). V lost 5 bases, J lost 3 bases, and 11 bases lay in between. For the CDR3, the DNA is TGTGCCAGTAGTCTTAATAGAGACTACGAGCAGTACTTC. Protein: CASSLNRDYEQYF.

The rearrangement joins TRBV5-6 to TRBJ2-5; D tentatively reads TRBD1 or TRBD2 (6 bases each). CDR1 is SGHDT, CDR2 YYEEEE, per germline. The CDR3 has 14 residues. Trimming shortened V by 6 bases and J by 7 bases, and 19 bases separated the two germline ends. As DNA, the CDR3 is TGTGCCAGCACCCCTGGGGGGCCCGACGGGACCCAGTACTTC. This encodes CASTPGGPDGTQYF.

The CDR3 protein is CASSVSRTGGDEQYF. The CDR3 DNA sequence: TGTGCCAGCAGCGTCTCACGGACCGGGGGCGACGAGCAGTACTTC. The V and J genes are TRBV9 and TRBJ2-7, with D tentatively TRBD1 or TRBD2 (6 bases each). V was shortened by 2 bases and J by 5 bases, with 17 bases between the two germline ends. This CDR3 region has 15 residues. In germline, CDR1 is SGDLS, CDR2 YYNGEE.

The chain is built from TRBV5-8 and TRBJ2-7; 7 positions agree with TRBD1. The CDR3 length is 12 residues. After removal of 8 bases from V and 3 bases from J, the junction contained 5 bases not matched to a gene. CDR1 is SGHTS and CDR2 is YDEGEE in the germline V gene. CDR3 coding DNA: TGTGCCAGTCGGGACAGCCACTACGAGCAGTACTTC. It translates to CASRDSHYEQYF.

This rearrangement joins TRBV4-2 to TRBJ2-7; perhaps TRBD2 as D (6 bases). V was clipped by 1 base and J by 6 bases, with 13 bases between them. Looked up from germline, CDR1 is LGHNA and CDR2 is YNFKEQ. This CDR3 region has 14 residues. DNA of the CDR3: TGTGCCAGCAGCCAAGGTTTGGGGGGTTTCGAGCAGTACTTC. Residues: CASSQGLGGFEQYF.

The chain employs TRBV9 and TRBJ2-5; 12 nucleotides line up with TRBD2. Germline CDR1 SGDLS, CDR2 YYNGEE. The CDR3 is made up of 16 amino acids. V was pared by 0 bases and J by 1 base, with 1 base of the junction left unmatched. The CDR3 loop is CASSVGTSGIQETQYF. In DNA form, the CDR3 reads TGTGCCAGCAGCGTAGGGACTAGCGGGATCCAAGAGACCCAGTACTTC.

The chain carries TRBV6-5 and TRBJ2-2, with D hard to call. V lost 0 bases and J lost 3, with 5 bases in between. CDR3 length equals 14 residues. From germline, CDR1 is MNHEY and CDR2 SVGAGI. The CDR3 sequence: CASSYSLYTGELFF. The CDR3 nucleotides read TGTGCCAGCAGTTACTCGCTTTACACCGGGGAGCTGTTTTTT.

The V call is TRBV5-6, the J call TRBJ1-1; maybe TRBD1 (6 bases). The CDR3 runs 15 residues. Germline assignment: CDR1 SGHDT and CDR2 YYEEEE. V lost 0 bases to trimming and J lost 0 bases, with 9 bases between them. CDR3 amino acids: CASSLVQGMNTEAFF. The CDR3 DNA is TGTGCCAGCAGCTTGGTACAGGGTATGAACACTGAAGCTTTCTTT. Supplemented by reference TRBV5-6 and TRBJ1-1, the full variable domain reads DAGVTQSPTHLIKTRGQQVTLRCSPKSGHDTVSWYQQALGQGPQFIFQYYEEEERQRGNFPDRFSGHQFPNYSSELNVNALLLGDSALYLCASSLVQGMNTEAFFGQGTRLTVV.

The V and J genes are TRBV27 and TRBJ2-7, with TRBD1 identical over 8 bases. The CDR3 totals 14 residues. Trimming cost V 9 bases and J 3 bases; bases outside gene matches: 10. CDR1 and CDR2 from the germline V gene are MNHEY and SMNVEV (reference sequence). The CDR3 sequence is CASRLQGEFYEQYF. The CDR3 DNA sequence: TGTGCCAGTCGCTTACAGGGGGAGTTCTACGAGCAGTACTTC.

The count of this clone is one. The chain has TRBV12-5 and TRBJ2-6, with no clear D. The V end lost 7 bases, the J end lost 0 bases, and 10 bases lay between the germline ends. Germline V CDR1 and CDR2: LGHNT, FRNRAP. CDR3 length equals 15 residues. In DNA, the CDR3 is TGTGCTAGTGACTTCTGTGACTCTGGGGCCAACGTCCTGACTTTC. This encodes CASDFCDSGANVLTF.

The J gene is TRBJ1-2, the V gene TRBV10-2; D is uncertain. The CDR3 runs 14 residues. V shed 7 bases and J shed 0 bases, with 12 bases lying between them. CDR1 and CDR2 from the germline V gene are WSHSY and SAAADI. Here the CDR3 reads CASNLGPPNYGYTF. CDR3 bases: TGCGCCAGCAATCTCGGACCGCCTAACTATGGCTACACCTTC.